Reported below is one T cell receptor beta chain. Its antigen is unknown. This specimen belongs to a study of cytomegalovirus exposure and HLA in healthy donors. Study as a whole: Approximately 180 million T cells yielded around 100 million unique TCR beta sequences, as an earlier analysis found. General study points: Accurate HLA-A and HLA-B prediction from TCR beta sequences was reported for most subjects. Later, TCR association rates were found to vary by HLA locus, highest for DRB1 and lowest for HLA-C. Some V segments (TRBV6-2 and TRBV6-3 among them) were excluded as indistinguishable.

The CDR3 is 13 amino acids. Germline V gene data show CDR1 as SEHNR and CDR2 as FQNEAQ (reference sequence). The V gene lost 5 bases and the J gene lost 1 base, with 8 bases spanning the gap. PCR amplification relied on 60 Vbeta primers (plus 13 Jbeta primers). The method was immunoSEQ multiplex PCR; TCRdb's version includes in-frame clones alone and lacks a portion of them. This sample has approximately 260,000 clones, with about 83% found just once. The sequenced sample was PBMCs. The rearrangement links TRBV7-9 to TRBJ1-1; D remains unclear. The receptor's source is a woman aged 40 to 49 in good health and CMV-seropositive. This CDR3 reads CASSPEGNTEAFF. The CDR3 region has the DNA TGTGCCAGCAGCCCGGAGGGGAACACTGAAGCTTTCTTT.